The rows below give T cell receptor beta chains drawn from one sample of a study of blood T cell repertoires in COVID-19. Assay used: immunoSEQ multiplex PCR; TCRdb lists only in-frame clones, some missing. Found here are over 60,000 clones, more than 80% of them singletons; the top ten hold around 6.7%. Sequencing used peripheral blood. These receptors came from an elderly woman with active COVID-19. Each CDR3 is given with its conserved first and last residue. Fields, in order: V gene, clone size, CDR3 protein. Expanded clones are given a class, and other clones once, few, many or no size at all.

V: TRBV30; size: .; CDR3: CAWGGTSGMTYEQYF
V: TRBV5-5; size: once; CDR3: CASSWDYENIQYF
V: TRBV7-8; size: .; CDR3: CASSRSPGREAQQFF
V: TRBV10-1; size: .; CDR3: CASPAGYTEAFF
V: TRBV7-8; size: .; CDR3: CASSLGLAGTGELFF
V: TRBV9; size: once; CDR3: CASSATLRVVSGNTIYF
V: TRBV7-2; size: .; CDR3: CASGLGYEQYF
V: TRBV7-2; size: .; CDR3: CASTRGGSSYNEQFF
V: TRBV2; size: .; CDR3: CASTEGLAGVTGELFF
V: TRBV7-9; size: .; CDR3: CASGEYEQYF
V: TRBV18; size: .; CDR3: CASSGQGAIGYTF
V: TRBV7-2; size: .; CDR3: CASSRRAGTSGSSGQFF
V: TRBV6-2/TRBV6-3; size: .; CDR3: CASTPGASVGNEQFF
V: TRBV27; size: .; CDR3: CASSLARTSIDIQYF
V: TRBV13; size: .; CDR3: CASSFGETQYF
V: TRBV3-1/TRBV3-2; size: few; CDR3: CASSPKLAGAGELFF
V: TRBV6-2/TRBV6-3; size: .; CDR3: CASSYGQPRETQYF
V: TRBV3-1/TRBV3-2; size: .; CDR3: CASSQDRATQYF
V: TRBV27; size: .; CDR3: CASSTGQGRYEQYF
V: TRBV4-1; size: .; CDR3: CASSPISQNYEQYF
V: TRBV18; size: once; CDR3: CASSPPGTRSYEQYF
V: TRBV5-4; size: .; CDR3: CASSEGLDHNEQFF